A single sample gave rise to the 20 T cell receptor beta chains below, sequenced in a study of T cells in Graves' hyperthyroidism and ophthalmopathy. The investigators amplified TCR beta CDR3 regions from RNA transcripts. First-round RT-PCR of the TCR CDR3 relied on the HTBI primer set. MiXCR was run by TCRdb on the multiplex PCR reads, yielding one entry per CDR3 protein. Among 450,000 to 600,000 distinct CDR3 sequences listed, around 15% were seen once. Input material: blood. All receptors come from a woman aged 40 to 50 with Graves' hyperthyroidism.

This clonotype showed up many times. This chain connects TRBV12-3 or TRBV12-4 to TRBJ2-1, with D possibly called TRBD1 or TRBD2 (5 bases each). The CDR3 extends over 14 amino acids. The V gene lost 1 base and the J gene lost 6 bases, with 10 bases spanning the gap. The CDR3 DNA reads TGTGCCAGCAGTTTAGGGGGGTATCGCAATGAGCAGTTCTTC. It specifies CASSLGGYRNEQFF.

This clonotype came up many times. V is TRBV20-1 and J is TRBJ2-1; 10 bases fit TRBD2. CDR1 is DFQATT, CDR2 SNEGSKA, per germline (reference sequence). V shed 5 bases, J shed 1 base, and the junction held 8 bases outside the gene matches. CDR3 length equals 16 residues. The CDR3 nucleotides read TGCAGTGCTCAATTAGCGGGAGGAGGGTCCTACAATGAGCAGTTCTTC. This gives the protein CSAQLAGGGSYNEQFF.

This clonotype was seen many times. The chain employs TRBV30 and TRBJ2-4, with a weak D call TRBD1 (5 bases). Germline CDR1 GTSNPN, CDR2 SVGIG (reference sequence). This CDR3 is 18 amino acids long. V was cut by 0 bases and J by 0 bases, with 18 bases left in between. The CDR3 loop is CAWSVRLSGAIAKNIQYF. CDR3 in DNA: TGTGCCTGGAGTGTACGATTATCTGGGGCGATAGCCAAAAACATTCAGTACTTC.

The CDR3 loop is CASSKTGQGVTGELFF. The CDR3 DNA reads TGTGCCAGCAGCAAGACCGGACAGGGGGTCACCGGGGAGCTGTTTTTT. The rearrangement uses TRBV9 and TRBJ2-2, with 10 bases lining up with TRBD1. Germline V gene lookup returns CDR1 SGDLS and CDR2 YYNGEE. This CDR3 is 16 amino acids long. Trimming cost V 4 bases and J 4 bases; bases outside gene matches: 7.

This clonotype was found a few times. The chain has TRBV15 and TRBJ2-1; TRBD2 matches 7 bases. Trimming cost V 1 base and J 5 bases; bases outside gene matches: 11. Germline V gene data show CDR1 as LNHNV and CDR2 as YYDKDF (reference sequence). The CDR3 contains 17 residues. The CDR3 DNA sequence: TGTGCCACCAGCAGAGCCTTGGGAGCGGGAACAAACAATGAGCAGTTCTTC. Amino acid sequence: CATSRALGAGTNNEQFF. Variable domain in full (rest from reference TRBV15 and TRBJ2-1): DAMVIQNPRYQVTQFGKPVTLSCSQTLNHNVMYWYQQKSSQAPKLLFHYYDKDFNNEADTPDNFQSRRPNTSFCFLDIRSPGLGDTAMYLCATSRALGAGTNNEQFFGPGTRLTVL.

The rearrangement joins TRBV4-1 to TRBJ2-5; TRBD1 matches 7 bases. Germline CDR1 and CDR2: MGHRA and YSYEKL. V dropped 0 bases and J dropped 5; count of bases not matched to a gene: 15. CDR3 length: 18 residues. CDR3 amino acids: CASSQDHTGVSIGETQYF. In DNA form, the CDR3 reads TGCGCCAGCAGCCAAGATCACACAGGGGTGTCTATCGGGGAGACCCAGTACTTC.

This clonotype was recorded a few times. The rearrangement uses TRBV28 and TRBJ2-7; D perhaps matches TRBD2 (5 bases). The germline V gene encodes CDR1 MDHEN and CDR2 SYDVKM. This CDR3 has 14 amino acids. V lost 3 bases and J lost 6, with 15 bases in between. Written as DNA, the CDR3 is TGTGCCAGCAGTTTGAGCGGCGAAGTGGGCGAGCAGTACTTC. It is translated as CASSLSGEVGEQYF.

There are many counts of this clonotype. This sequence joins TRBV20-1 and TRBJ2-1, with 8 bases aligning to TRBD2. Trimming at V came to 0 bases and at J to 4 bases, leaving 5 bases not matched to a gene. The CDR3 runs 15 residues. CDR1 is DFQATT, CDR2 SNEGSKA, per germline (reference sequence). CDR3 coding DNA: TGCAGTGCTAGAGATCCGGTAGCGGGGTACAATGAGCAGTTCTTC. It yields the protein CSARDPVAGYNEQFF.

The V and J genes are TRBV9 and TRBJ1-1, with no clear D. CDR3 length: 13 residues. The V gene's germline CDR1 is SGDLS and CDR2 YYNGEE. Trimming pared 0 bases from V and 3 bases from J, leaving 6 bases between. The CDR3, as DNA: TGTGCCAGCAGCGTAGCAGGATACACTGAAGCTTTCTTT. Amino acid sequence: CASSVAGYTEAFF.

CDR3 protein: CASSPSGTSGEEQYF. The CDR3 nucleotides are TGTGCCAGCAGCCCATCCGGGACTAGCGGGGAAGAGCAGTACTTC. The rearrangement uses TRBV7-9 and TRBJ2-7; TRBD2 matches 13 bases. The CDR3 runs 15 residues. V shed 5 bases and J 7 bases; nucleotides not matched to a gene: 8. From germline, CDR1 is SEHNR and CDR2 FQNEAQ (reference sequence).

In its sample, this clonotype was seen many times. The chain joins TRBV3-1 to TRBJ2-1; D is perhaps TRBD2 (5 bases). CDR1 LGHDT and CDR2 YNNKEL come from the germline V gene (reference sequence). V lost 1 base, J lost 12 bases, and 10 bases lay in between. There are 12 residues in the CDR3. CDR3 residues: CASSQVAGAQFF. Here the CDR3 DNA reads TGTGCCAGCAGCCAAGTCGCGGGTGCGCAGTTCTTC.

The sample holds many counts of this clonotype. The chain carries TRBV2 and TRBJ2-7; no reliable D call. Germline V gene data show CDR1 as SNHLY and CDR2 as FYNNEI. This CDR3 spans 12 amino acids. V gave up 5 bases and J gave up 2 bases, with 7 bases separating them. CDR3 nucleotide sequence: TGTGCCAGCAGTTGGGAACCCTACGAGCAGTACTTC. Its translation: CASSWEPYEQYF.

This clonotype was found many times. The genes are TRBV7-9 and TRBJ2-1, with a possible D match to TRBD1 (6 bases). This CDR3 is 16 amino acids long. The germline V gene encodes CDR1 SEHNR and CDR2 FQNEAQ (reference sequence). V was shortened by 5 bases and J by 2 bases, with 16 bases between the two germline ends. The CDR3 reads CASSASPGATYNEQFF. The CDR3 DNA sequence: TGTGCCAGCAGCGCATCTCCAGGGGCTACCTACAATGAGCAGTTCTTC. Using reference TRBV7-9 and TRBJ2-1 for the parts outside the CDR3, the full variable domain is DTGVSQNPRHKITKRGQNVTFRCDPISEHNRLYWYRQTLGQGPEFLTYFQNEAQLEKSRLLSDRFSAERPKGSFSTLEIQRTEQGDSAMYLCASSASPGATYNEQFFGPGTRLTVL.

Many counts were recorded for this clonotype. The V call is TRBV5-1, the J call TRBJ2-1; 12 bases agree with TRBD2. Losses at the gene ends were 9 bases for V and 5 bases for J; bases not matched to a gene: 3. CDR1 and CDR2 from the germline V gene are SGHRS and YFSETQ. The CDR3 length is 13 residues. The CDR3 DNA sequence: TGCGCCACCGGACTAGCGGGAAACAATGAGCAGTTCTTC. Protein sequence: CATGLAGNNEQFF.

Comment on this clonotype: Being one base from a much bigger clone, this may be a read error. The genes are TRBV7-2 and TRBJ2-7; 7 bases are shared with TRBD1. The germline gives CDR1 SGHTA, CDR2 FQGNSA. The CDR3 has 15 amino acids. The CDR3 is CAGSLQGTVNYEQYF. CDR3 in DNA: TGTGCCGGCAGCCTTCAAGGGACAGTTAACTACGAGCAGTACTTC. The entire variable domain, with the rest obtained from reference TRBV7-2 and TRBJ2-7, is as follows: GAGVSQSPSNKVTEKGKDVELRCDPISGHTALYWYRQSLGQGLEFLIYFQGNSAPDKSGLPSDRFSAERTGGSVSTLTIQRTQQEDSAVYLCAGSLQGTVNYEQYFGPGTRLTVT.

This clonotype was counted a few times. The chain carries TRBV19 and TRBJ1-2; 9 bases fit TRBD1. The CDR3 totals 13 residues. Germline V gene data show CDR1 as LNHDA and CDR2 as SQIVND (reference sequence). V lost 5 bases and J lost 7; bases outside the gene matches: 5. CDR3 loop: CASSADRGFGYTF. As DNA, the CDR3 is TGTGCCAGTAGTGCGGACAGGGGTTTTGGCTACACCTTC. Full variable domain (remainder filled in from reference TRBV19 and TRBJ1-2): DGGITQSPKYLFRKEGQNVTLSCEQNLNHDAMYWYRQDPGQGLRLIYYSQIVNDFQKGDIAEGYSVSREKKESFPLTVTSAQKNPTAFYLCASSADRGFGYTFGSGTRLTVV.

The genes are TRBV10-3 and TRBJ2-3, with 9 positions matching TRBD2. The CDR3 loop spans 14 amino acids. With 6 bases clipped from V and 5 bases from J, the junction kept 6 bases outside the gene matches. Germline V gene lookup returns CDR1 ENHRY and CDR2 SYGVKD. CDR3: CAIRRLAEGDTQYF. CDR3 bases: TGTGCCATCAGGCGACTAGCGGAGGGAGATACGCAGTATTTT.

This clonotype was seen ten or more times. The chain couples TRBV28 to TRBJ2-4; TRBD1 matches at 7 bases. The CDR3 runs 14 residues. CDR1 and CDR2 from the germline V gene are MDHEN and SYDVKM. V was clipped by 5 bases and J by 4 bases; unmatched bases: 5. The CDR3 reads CASSPRGQKNIQYF. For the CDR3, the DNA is TGTGCCAGCAGTCCCAGGGGACAGAAAAACATTCAGTACTTC.

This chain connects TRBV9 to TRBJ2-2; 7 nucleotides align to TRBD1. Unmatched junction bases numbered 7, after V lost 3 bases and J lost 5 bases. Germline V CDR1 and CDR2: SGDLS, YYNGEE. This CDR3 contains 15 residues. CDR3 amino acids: CASSDRDRTTGELFF. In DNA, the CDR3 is TGTGCCAGCAGCGACCGGGACAGAACTACCGGGGAGCTGTTTTTT.

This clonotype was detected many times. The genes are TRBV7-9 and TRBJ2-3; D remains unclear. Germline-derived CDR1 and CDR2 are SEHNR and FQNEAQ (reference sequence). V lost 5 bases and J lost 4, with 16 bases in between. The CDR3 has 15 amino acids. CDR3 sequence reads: CASSPRTGDADTQYF. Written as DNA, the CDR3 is TGTGCCAGCAGCCCCAGGACCGGAGATGCAGATACGCAGTATTTT.